The 8 T cell receptor beta chains reported below all come from one sample, sequenced in a study of cytomegalovirus exposure and HLA in healthy donors. Researchers ran the PCR with 60 Vbeta and 13 Jbeta primers. TCRdb's table, derived via immunoSEQ multiplex PCR, lists solely in-frame clones and lacks some. The table has roughly 180,000 clones, roughly 88% seen once. The specimen was PBMCs. Source of these receptors: a girl aged 2 to 9 in good health and CMV-seropositive.

The V call is TRBV5-1, the J call TRBJ1-1, with TRBD1 as a possible D gene (6 bases). Germline V gene lookup returns CDR1 SGHRS and CDR2 YFSETQ. CDR3 length: 14 residues. The V gene lost 2 bases and the J gene lost 1 base, with 9 bases spanning the gap. For the CDR3, the DNA is TGCGCCAGCAGCTTCCAGGGGTGGAACACTGAAGCTTTCTTT. This gives the protein CASSFQGWNTEAFF.

The chain combines TRBV4-2 with TRBJ2-1; possibly TRBD2 for D (6 bases). There are 17 residues in the CDR3. The germline V gene encodes CDR1 LGHNA and CDR2 YNFKEQ. Trimming cost V 3 bases and J 3 bases, with 18 bases left between them. For the CDR3, the DNA is TGTGCCAGCAGCCAGTCGTTTGCGGGGATTCACTACAATGAGCAGTTCTTC. Protein sequence: CASSQSFAGIHYNEQFF.

The rearrangement joins TRBV6-6 to TRBJ2-1, with 8 bases lining up with TRBD1. Losses at the gene ends were 11 bases for V and 2 bases for J; bases not matched to a gene: 8. The length of the CDR3 is 14 residues. CDR1 and CDR2 from the germline V gene are MNHNY and SVGAGI (reference sequence). The CDR3 loop reads CAGLKDRAYNEQFF. The CDR3 DNA follows: TGTGCCGGCCTAAAGGACAGGGCCTACAATGAGCAGTTCTTC.

This sequence joins TRBV10-3 and TRBJ2-3; the match to TRBD2 covers 16 bases. V lost 2 bases to trimming and J lost 2 bases; unmatched junction nucleotides: 1. This CDR3 is 17 amino acids long. Per the germline V gene, CDR1 is ENHRY and CDR2 is SYGVKD. Here the CDR3 DNA reads TGTGCCATCAGTGAGGGGACTAGCGGGGGGGTCACAGATACGCAGTATTTT. Its protein product is CAISEGTSGGVTDTQYF.

The CDR3 loop reads CASEDGGRTLNYEQYF. The CDR3 bases are TGCGCCAGCGAGGATGGCGGGAGGACACTAAACTACGAGCAGTACTTC. The J gene is TRBJ2-7, the V gene TRBV10-2; TRBD2 aligns across 8 bases. The V gene's germline CDR1 is WSHSY and CDR2 SAAADI. Trimming at V came to 8 bases and at J to 3 bases, leaving 15 bases not matched to a gene. The CDR3 consists of 16 residues.

The rearrangement uses TRBV4-1 and TRBJ2-5, with 10 bases that match TRBD1. The CDR3 spans 16 residues. Germline V gene sequence: CDR1 MGHRA, CDR2 YSYEKL. The J segment lost 4 bases and the V segment lost 0 bases, leaving 5 bases of the junction unmatched. The CDR3 DNA follows: TGCGCCAGCAGCCAAGAGCCGACAGGGGGCCTAGAGACCCAGTACTTC. This codes for CASSQEPTGGLETQYF.

The sample holds a few counts of this clone. The chain joins TRBV27 to TRBJ1-1, with D hard to call. From germline, CDR1 is MNHEY and CDR2 SMNVEV (reference sequence). Trimming took 6 bases from V and 2 from J, leaving 13 bases between them. The CDR3 length is 14 residues. The CDR3 sequence: CASSPRQTNTEAFF. The DNA of the CDR3 is TGTGCCAGCAGCCCCCGCCAGACTAACACTGAAGCTTTCTTT.

J is TRBJ1-2 and V is TRBV29-1; no reliable D call. The V gene lost 4 bases and the J gene lost 1 base, with 10 bases spanning the gap. Germline CDR1 is SQVTM and CDR2 is ANQGSEA. The CDR3 sequence is 13 residues long. CDR3 in DNA: TGCAGCGTTGGTAACAGTTTTAACTATGGCTACACCTTC. It is translated as CSVGNSFNYGYTF.